Here is one TCR beta chain with its context. The data stem from a study of response to subunit inactivated influenza vaccine. TCRdb processed the RT-PCR reads anew with MiXCR; each CDR3 protein has one entry. Here the sample spans 150,000 to 200,000 distinct CDR3 sequences, approximately 12% being singletons. V dropped 0 bases and J dropped 4; count of bases not matched to a gene: 7. Germline V CDR1 and CDR2: SGHTA, FQGTGA. This CDR3 spans 17 amino acids. These data were also filed under a second study, of T cells expressing NK-cell markers. That paper notes: 5'RACE template switching with UMIs generated TCR beta cDNA. According to the study, TCR beta repertoires originated from sorted CD3+CD56+NKG2C+, CD3+CD56+NKG2C- and CD3+CD56-NKG2C+ T cells. NKG2C+ dominant clonotype frequencies in 5 or 6 donors were roughly 1.0-8% of CD8+ T cells.

This receptor was identified in a man in his fifties or sixties who received an inactivated influenza vaccine. The material sequenced was CD8+ T cells sorted from PBMCs, taken 11 to 12 days after vaccination. The chain recombines TRBV7-3 with TRBJ2-1, with 9 bases that match TRBD2. The CDR3 DNA sequence: TGTGCCAGCAGCTTAACGGGGGCGGGAGGGCCGTACAATGAGCAGTTCTTC. Translated: CASSLTGAGGPYNEQFF.